The next 15 T cell receptor beta chains were all read from a single sample in a study of neurological immune-mediated disorders (dated by TCRdb to between 2017 and 2020). The library was obtained by 5' RACE. TCRdb shows the sequencer as Illumina HiSeq 2500. TCRdb reanalyzed the raw reads on its own, using fastp at Q25 for trimming and MiXCR for clone calling, and kept in-frame beta chains. All rows with the same CDR3 protein become a single entry with the most common DNA and genes. This sample has about 20,000 distinct CDR3 sequences in its table, and more than 9% of those were observed once. About a fifth of the sample lies in the top ten. The specimen was PBMCs. The origin of the receptors is a woman aged 60-70 years with HTLV-1-associated myelopathy (HAM/TSP).

In this sample, this clonotype turned up many times. V and J are TRBV12-3 or TRBV12-4 and TRBJ1-1, with no clear D. V was clipped by 2 bases and J by 0 bases, with 4 bases between them. This CDR3 region has 13 residues. The CDR3 sequence is CASSLQLNTEAFF. The CDR3 coding sequence is TGTGCCAGCAGTTTACAATTGAACACTGAAGCTTTCTTT.

This clonotype was found many times. V gene TRBV7-8 combines with J gene TRBJ1-3; 7 bases map to TRBD1. The trim removed 5 bases at V and 3 bases at J, leaving 4 bases unmatched. Looked up from germline, CDR1 is SGHVS and CDR2 is FQNEAQ. The CDR3 extends over 14 amino acids. CDR3 residues: CASSPGDSGNTIYF. As DNA, the CDR3 is TGTGCCAGCAGCCCTGGGGACAGTGGAAACACCATATATTTT.

This clonotype has at least ten counts. The rearrangement links TRBV6-6 to TRBJ2-4; 8 positions agree with TRBD1. Per the germline V gene, CDR1 is MNHNY and CDR2 is SVGAGI (reference sequence). J was trimmed by 8 bases and V by 2 bases; bases with no gene match: 11. CDR3 length: 16 residues. Here the CDR3 DNA reads TGTGCCAGCAGTTACGGGACAGGATGGCCAAAGTACATTCAGTACTTC. This translates into CASSYGTGWPKYIQYF.

This clonotype was counted many times. V and J are TRBV10-3 and TRBJ1-5; D gene ambiguous. The CDR3 sequence is 13 residues long. Germline values: CDR1 ENHRY, CDR2 SYGVKD. V lost 5 bases, J lost 5 bases, and 10 bases lay in between. In nucleotides, the CDR3 is TGTGCCATCAGTTGGGGAAGTGATCAGCCCCAGCATTTT. The encoded protein is CAISWGSDQPQHF.

In its sample, this clonotype was seen many times. Here the CDR3 DNA reads TGTGCCAGCAGCGTAACGGGGACTTACTACAATGAGCAGTTCTTC. It specifies CASSVTGTYYNEQFF. The genes are TRBV9 and TRBJ2-1, with a possible D match to TRBD2 (6 bases). This CDR3 has 15 amino acids. Trimming removed 1 base from V and 3 bases from J, with 11 bases in between. Germline V lookup: CDR1 SGDLS, CDR2 YYNGEE.

In this sample, this clonotype turned up many times. V usage is TRBV5-1 and J usage is TRBJ2-7; tentatively, D is TRBD1 or TRBD2 (5 bases each). Trimming cost V 0 bases and J 6 bases, with 16 bases left between them. Germline loops: CDR1 SGHRS, CDR2 YFSETQ. The CDR3 covers 15 residues. The CDR3: CASSLEGRLTSEQYF. The CDR3 DNA sequence: TGCGCCAGCAGCTTGGAGGGACGCCTGACGTCCGAGCAGTACTTC. The full variable domain, completed using reference TRBV5-1 and TRBJ2-7, is KAGVTQTPRYLIKTRGQQVTLSCSPISGHRSVSWYQQTPGQGLQFLFEYFSETQRNKGNFPGRFSGRQFSNSRSEMNVSTLELGDSALYLCASSLEGRLTSEQYFGPGTRLTVT.

This clonotype was observed at least ten times. The chain has TRBV5-1 and TRBJ2-1; perhaps TRBD2 as D (6 bases). Germline V gene sequence: CDR1 SGHRS, CDR2 YFSETQ. V dropped 0 bases and J dropped 6 bases, with 16 bases sitting between them. CDR3 length: 16 residues. Written as DNA, the CDR3 is TGCGCCAGCAGCTTGGTTGCTAGCGAGTTCTCCAATGAGCAGTTCTTC. Amino acid sequence: CASSLVASEFSNEQFF. The variable domain in full, completed from reference TRBV5-1 and TRBJ2-1, reads KAGVTQTPRYLIKTRGQQVTLSCSPISGHRSVSWYQQTPGQGLQFLFEYFSETQRNKGNFPGRFSGRQFSNSRSEMNVSTLELGDSALYLCASSLVASEFSNEQFFGPGTRLTVL.

This clonotype was detected ten times or more. The chain carries TRBV6-5 and TRBJ2-4; D remains unclear. Germline-derived CDR1 and CDR2 are MNHEY and SVGAGI. The V end lost 0 bases, the J end lost 0 bases, and 6 bases lay between the germline ends. The CDR3 loop spans 15 amino acids. CDR3: CASSYSRLAKNIQYF. In DNA form, the CDR3 reads TGTGCCAGCAGTTACTCAAGGCTAGCCAAAAACATTCAGTACTTC.

This clonotype was observed at least ten times. V and J are TRBV20-1 and TRBJ2-1, with D perhaps assigned TRBD1 or TRBD2 (5 bases each). The CDR3 has 12 residues. Germline-derived CDR1 and CDR2 are DFQATT and SNEGSKA (reference sequence). The V end was cut by 3 bases, the J end by 9 bases, with 12 bases between. The CDR3 nucleotides read TGCAGTGCTAGTATTAGTGGGGGTGAGCAGTTCTTC. Translation gives CSASISGGEQFF.

This clonotype is medium-sized by share. The chain couples TRBV5-1 to TRBJ2-1; 8 bases line up with TRBD1. Germline V gene lookup returns CDR1 SGHRS and CDR2 YFSETQ. V lost 1 base, J lost 8 bases, and 14 bases stayed unmatched. The CDR3 totals 17 residues. The CDR3: CASSLQPSGGEFDEQFF. In nucleotides, the CDR3 is TGCGCCAGCAGCTTGCAACCCTCAGGGGGCGAATTTGATGAGCAGTTCTTC.

At least ten counts were recorded for this clonotype. The chain couples TRBV2 to TRBJ2-7; D remains unclear. The V end lost 5 bases, the J end lost 3 bases, and 11 bases lay between the germline ends. Germline V gives CDR1 SNHLY, CDR2 FYNNEI. The CDR3 runs 13 residues. The CDR3 loop reads CASSQNSLYEQYF. The CDR3 bases are TGTGCCAGCAGTCAAAACAGCCTCTACGAGCAGTACTTC.

This clonotype was observed at least ten times. V and J are TRBV5-1 and TRBJ2-1; 8 positions agree with TRBD2. V dropped 1 base and J dropped 9; count of bases not matched to a gene: 9. Germline CDR1 and CDR2: SGHRS and YFSETQ. The CDR3 covers 15 residues. CDR3: CASSLSPGGAGEQFF. The CDR3, as DNA: TGCGCCAGCAGCTTGAGCCCCGGGGGGGCCGGTGAGCAGTTCTTC.

This clonotype has a count of ten or more. This sequence joins TRBV12-3 or TRBV12-4 and TRBJ2-2; TRBD2 agrees at 8 bases. V lost 7 bases, J lost 5 bases, and 15 bases stayed unmatched. The CDR3 has 17 residues. The CDR3 protein is CASTDKMLAGGTGELFF. The CDR3 nucleotides are TGTGCCAGCACAGATAAGATGCTAGCGGGCGGAACCGGGGAGCTGTTTTTT.

This clonotype was found many times. The chain combines TRBV29-1 with TRBJ2-7; possibly TRBD2 for D (5 bases). Germline V gene data show CDR1 as SQVTM and CDR2 as ANQGSEA. The CDR3 extends over 15 amino acids. V lost 1 base and J lost 2, with 15 bases in between. The CDR3 region has the DNA TGCAGCGTTGAAGGAGGGAACCGGGAACCCTACGAGCAGTACTTC. Protein sequence: CSVEGGNREPYEQYF.

This clonotype was detected many times. The chain couples TRBV20-1 to TRBJ2-1, with D perhaps TRBD2 (6 bases). The CDR3 runs 13 residues. V was shortened by 0 bases and J by 5 bases, with 8 bases between the two germline ends. The germline V gene has CDR1 DFQATT and CDR2 SNEGSKA (reference sequence). This CDR3 reads CSARDTGDNEQFF. The CDR3 nucleotides read TGCAGTGCTAGAGATACGGGGGACAATGAGCAGTTCTTC.